What follows describes a single TCR beta chain. The sample comes from a study of blood T cell repertoires in COVID-19. Looking at the study overall: The origin of the acute and convalescent COVID-19 samples was the United States, Italy and Spain. T cells, B-cell-depleted T cells, or PBMCs provided the cDNA or gDNA that served as material.

CDR1 is MNHEY, CDR2 SVGEGT, per germline. The V end lost 4 bases, the J end lost 4 bases, and 8 bases lay between the germline ends. The CDR3 totals 13 residues. As originally analysed: The assay estimated nucleated cells by amplifying reference gene primers. Measured with immunoSEQ multiplex PCR; TCRdb has only the in-frame clones, and not every one. V and J calls and clone size are given by that table; D and trimming were obtained from the DNA. The top ten hold less than 2.5% of the sample, which has approximately 220,000 clones, roughly four fifths seen once. The chain links TRBV6-2 or TRBV6-3 to TRBJ2-1; perhaps TRBD1 as D (6 bases). Sequencing was done on a sample of peripheral blood. The receptor was derived from a woman aged 55-70 years with acute or convalescent COVID-19. The DNA for the CDR3 is TGTGCCAGCAGTTGGACAGTTTACAATGAGCAGTTCTTC. Translating gives CASSWTVYNEQFF.